Listed below are T cell receptor beta chains from one sample, sequenced in a study of T cell responses to AZD1222 COVID-19 vaccine. TCRdb's copy holds only in-frame clones and misses some; the assay was immunoSEQ multiplex PCR. The data hold about 150,000 clones, with 80% to 90% observed a single time. The sample consisted of peripheral blood, taken on day 0 of AZD1222 vaccination. The source is an adult in good health. The CDR3 runs from the conserved cysteine through the conserved F or W. The D gene is left open where the match is weak. Not every row has a clone size; where given, it reads once, few, many or a size class.

TGTGCCAGCAGTTTCGGGCAGGATCAGCCCCAGCATTTT CASSFGQDQPQHF TRBJ1-5 . . TRBV12-3/TRBV12-4
TGTGCCAGCAGCTTATGGAACACTGAAGCTTTCTTT CASSLWNTEAFF TRBJ1-1 . . TRBV7-2
TGTGCCAGCAGTGGGACGGTCTCAGATACGCAGTATTTT CASSGTVSDTQYF TRBJ2-3 . . TRBV2
TGTGCCAGCAGCTTAGTTGGTCAGGAATTCACAGATACGCAGTATTTT CASSLVGQEFTDTQYF TRBJ2-3 . . TRBV7-6
TGTGCCAGCAGTAACGGCAATCAGCCCCAGCATTTT CASSNGNQPQHF TRBJ1-5 . . TRBV6-5
TGTGCCAGTAGTCCGACCCGGACAGGGTCGTCCACCGGGGAGCTGTTTTTT CASSPTRTGSSTGELFF TRBJ2-2 . TRBD1 TRBV19
TGTGCCAGCAGTGAACGGGCCTGGAGGGGTGAAGCTTTCTTT CASSERAWRGEAFF TRBJ1-1 once . TRBV2
TGTGCCAGCAGTTATCATGTCACCTCAGGGGAGCAGTTCTTC CASSYHVTSGEQFF TRBJ2-1 once . TRBV6-5
TGTGCCAGCAGTTACGGACAGGGAGGTGAAAAACTGTTTTTT CASSYGQGGEKLFF TRBJ1-4 . TRBD1 TRBV7-9
TGTGCCAGCAGATTTACGGGACAGGGAACAGATACGCAGTATTTT CASRFTGQGTDTQYF TRBJ2-3 . TRBD1 TRBV13
TGTGCCAGCAGCTTGGAGAGTGGGACTAGCGCCCTGGCCGGAGATACGCAGTATTTT CASSLESGTSALAGDTQYF TRBJ2-3 once TRBD2 TRBV5-6
TGTGCCAGCAGTTACTCGAGGGACTTCAGCACACCCCTCCACTTT CASSYSRDFSTPLHF TRBJ1-6 . . TRBV6-5
TGTGCCAGCAGCGACCCGGTAACCAGGAGAAACACCATATATTTT CASSDPVTRRNTIYF TRBJ1-3 . . TRBV9
TGTGCCAGCAGGCCGCCAGGGGACCACACTGAAGCTTTCTTT CASRPPGDHTEAFF TRBJ1-1 . . TRBV6-5
TGTGCCAGCAGCCCCGGCCCCTCCAGCGAGCAGTACTTC CASSPGPSSEQYF TRBJ2-7 . . TRBV7-3
TGTGCCAGCAGCCAGGAGACTAGCGGGGGGGAAACCGGGGAGCTGTTTTTT CASSQETSGGETGELFF TRBJ2-2 once TRBD2 TRBV13
TGTGCCAGCAGCTCTACAGGGGGCAGTGGAAACACCATATATTTT CASSSTGGSGNTIYF TRBJ1-3 . TRBD1 TRBV3-1/TRBV3-2
TGCGCCAGCAGCCAAGATGCCGACGGGGAGCAGTTCTTC CASSQDADGEQFF TRBJ2-1 . . TRBV4-1
TGCGCCAGCAGCCTAGTAGCGGGAAACACAGATACGCAGTATTTT CASSLVAGNTDTQYF TRBJ2-3 . TRBD2 TRBV5-1
TGTGCCACCAGTGCGACAGGGGGCGGCGAGACCCAGTACTTC CATSATGGGETQYF TRBJ2-5 . TRBD1 TRBV24-1
TGCGCCAGCAGCCCTCAGGGTGGGGGCAATCAGCCCCAGCATTTT CASSPQGGGNQPQHF TRBJ1-5 few . TRBV5-1
TGCGCCAGCACCCCTTTTGACAGGGTGGGGATGGCTGGCTACACCTTC CASTPFDRVGMAGYTF TRBJ1-2 . TRBD1 TRBV5-1
TGTGCCAGCAGCTCGTGGACTAGCGGGGGGACACGCAATGAGCAGTTCTTC CASSSWTSGGTRNEQFF TRBJ2-1 . TRBD2 TRBV11-2
TGTGCCAGCAGCGTAGCTACGGTGCCGAATGAAAAACTGTTTTTT CASSVATVPNEKLFF TRBJ1-4 few . TRBV9
TGTGCCAGTAGTATATACACGGGCTACGAGCAGTACTTC CASSIYTGYEQYF TRBJ2-7 . . TRBV19
TGCAGTGCCCTCTACCGCAATGAGCAGTTCTTC CSALYRNEQFF TRBJ2-1 . . TRBV20-1
TGCAGCGTTTTCAAGGGAAAGGTCTATGGCTACACCTTC CSVFKGKVYGYTF TRBJ1-2 . . TRBV29-1
TGCAGCGTTGAGGCGGGGGCGGCGAACACCGGGGAGCTGTTTTTT CSVEAGAANTGELFF TRBJ2-2 . . TRBV29-1
TGTGCCAGCAGCATTACAGGGACGGGGGCTGAAAAACTGTTTTTT CASSITGTGAEKLFF TRBJ1-4 . . TRBV3-1/TRBV3-2
TGCGCCAGCAGCCGGACTAGCGGGAGCTCCTACAATGAGCAGTTCTTC CASSRTSGSSYNEQFF TRBJ2-1 . TRBD2 TRBV5-1
TGTGCCAGCAGTGAAGCGCTGCAGGCTCAACATCAAGCTTTCTTT CASSEALQAQHQAFF TRBJ1-1 . . TRBV2
TGCGCCAGCAGCCAAGTCTGGCAGGGGGAAGATACGCAGTATTTT CASSQVWQGEDTQYF TRBJ2-3 . TRBD1 TRBV4-3
TGTGCCAGCAGCTTAGATCGGGAGACCCAGTACTTC CASSLDRETQYF TRBJ2-5 . . TRBV11-2
TGTGCCAGCAGTGAAACCTACGGGGGTGTGAACACTGAAGCTTTCTTT CASSETYGGVNTEAFF TRBJ1-1 . . TRBV2
TGCAGTGCAGGAGGGAACACTGAAGCTTTCTTT CSAGGNTEAFF TRBJ1-1 few . TRBV20-1
TGTGCCAGCAGCTTTTCGGACTATGGCTACACCTTC CASSFSDYGYTF TRBJ1-2 . . TRBV5-6
TGTGCCAGTAGTATCCGAGACATTCAGTACTTC CASSIRDIQYF TRBJ2-4 once . TRBV19
TGTGCCAGCAGCCAAGATTTCACGGGCTATAATTCACCCCTCCACTTT CASSQDFTGYNSPLHF TRBJ1-6 . . TRBV3-1/TRBV3-2
TGTGCCAGCAGCGTACAGAACACTGAAGCTTTCTTT CASSVQNTEAFF TRBJ1-1 . . TRBV9
TGTGCCATCAGTGAGTCGTTGGGAGGGGGCGATGGCTACACCTTC CAISESLGGGDGYTF TRBJ1-2 . TRBD1 TRBV10-3
TGTGCCAGCAGTGAAGGGGGCTTCCAGGGTGGAAACACCATATATTTT CASSEGGFQGGNTIYF TRBJ1-3 . . TRBV6-1
TGTGCCAGCAGCTTGTGGGACAGGGATTTGAACGAGCAGTACTTC CASSLWDRDLNEQYF TRBJ2-7 . TRBD1 TRBV5-6
TGTGCCAGCAGGGGAGGCAGGGTCGCAGATACGCAGTATTTT CASRGGRVADTQYF TRBJ2-3 once . TRBV7-2
TGTGCCAGCAGTTACTTGGGGACTGAAGCTTTCTTT CASSYLGTEAFF TRBJ1-1 . . TRBV6-5
TGTGCCAGCAGTCTGGGACCTAATCAGCCCCAGCATTTT CASSLGPNQPQHF TRBJ1-5 once . TRBV12-3/TRBV12-4
TGTGCCAGCAGCCGACAGGGGGGACACAATGAGCAGTTCTTC CASSRQGGHNEQFF TRBJ2-1 . TRBD1 TRBV13
TGTGCCAGCAGCTTGGTAATAGGCACAGATACGCAGTATTTT CASSLVIGTDTQYF TRBJ2-3 . . TRBV5-8
TGTGCCAGCAGCGTAGGACAGGGCGGCACTGAAGCTTTCTTT CASSVGQGGTEAFF TRBJ1-1 . TRBD1 TRBV9
TGTGCCAGCAGTTTAATTGGGGGGTCCTATGGCTACACCTTC CASSLIGGSYGYTF TRBJ1-2 . . TRBV28
TGCGCCAGCAGCTTGGGGTGGACAGGGGGCCCCAACTCCTACGAGCAGTACTTC CASSLGWTGGPNSYEQYF TRBJ2-7 . TRBD1 TRBV5-1
TGTGCCAGCAGCCCAGAAACAGGGTTGAACACTGAAGCTTTCTTT CASSPETGLNTEAFF TRBJ1-1 . . TRBV5-4
TGCGCCAGCAGCCATCGGGTGAGCTACGAGCAGTACTTC CASSHRVSYEQYF TRBJ2-7 . . TRBV4-1
TGTGCCAGCAGCGTAGTTGGCACAGATACGCAGTATTTT CASSVVGTDTQYF TRBJ2-3 . . TRBV9
TGTGCCAGCAGCCTGACTAGCGGGGGGGCCCGCTCCTACAATGAGCAGTTCTTC CASSLTSGGARSYNEQFF TRBJ2-1 . TRBD2 TRBV7-3
TGTGCCAGCAGTGACCCCGGACTAGCGGGGGGGCTGTTCGGCTACGAGCAGTACTTC CASSDPGLAGGLFGYEQYF TRBJ2-7 . TRBD2 TRBV6-4
TGTGCCAGCAGCTTGGGACCCCTCGACAGGGGCACTGAAGCTTTCTTT CASSLGPLDRGTEAFF TRBJ1-1 . TRBD1 TRBV5-5
TGCGCCAGCAGCCAAGACGATCTGGAAGGAGAGACCCAGTACTTC CASSQDDLEGETQYF TRBJ2-5 . . TRBV4-3
TGTGCCAGCAGTTTAGGACTGTCCTACGAGCAGTACTTC CASSLGLSYEQYF TRBJ2-7 . . TRBV12-3/TRBV12-4
TGTGCCAGTAGTTCCCCGGGACAGCAATTCTTCTCTGGAAACACCATATATTTT CASSSPGQQFFSGNTIYF TRBJ1-3 . TRBD1 TRBV19